The next 29 T cell receptor beta chains were all read from a single sample in a study of Graves' ophthalmopathy and Graves' hyperthyroidism. Beta-chain TCR CDR3 regions were amplified from RNA transcripts. First-round RT-PCR relied on HTBI primers, and a second-round multiplex PCR came next. TCRdb processed the multiplex PCR reads anew with MiXCR; each CDR3 protein has one entry. The table lists 1 million to 1.3 million distinct CDR3 sequences, approximately 35% of them singletons. The sample was peripheral blood or thyroid tissue (not recorded which). The receptors stem from an adult man with Graves' hyperthyroidism.

This clonotype was found many times. The chain is built from TRBV15 and TRBJ2-5, with 7 bases matching TRBD1. This CDR3 spans 15 amino acids. Per germline, CDR1 LNHNV and CDR2 YYDKDF (reference sequence). Trimming removed 0 bases from V and 3 bases from J; junction bases left unmatched: 4. The CDR3 DNA is TGTGCCACCAGCAGAGATGGGGACAGTAAAGAGACCCAGTACTTC. Encoded protein: CATSRDGDSKETQYF.

This rearrangement joins TRBV6-6 to TRBJ1-4; no clear D. Per germline, CDR1 MNHNY and CDR2 SVGAGI (reference sequence). Trimming stripped 7 bases from V and 4 bases from J, with 19 bases between. The length of the CDR3 is 16 residues. CDR3 amino acids: CASIPPGRRHNEKLFF. The CDR3 nucleotides read TGTGCCAGCATTCCACCTGGTCGGCGCCATAATGAAAAACTGTTTTTT.

This clonotype was recorded at least ten times. J is TRBJ1-2 and V is TRBV4-3; D is possibly TRBD1 (6 bases). The CDR3 covers 15 residues. The germline V and J ends were trimmed by 3 bases and 0 bases, with 11 bases remaining between them. The germline gives CDR1 LGHNA, CDR2 YSLEER. CDR3 region: CASSHSGAANYGYTF. The DNA for the CDR3 is TGCGCCAGCAGCCACTCAGGGGCCGCTAACTATGGCTACACCTTC.

This clonotype occurred a few times. The rearrangement links TRBV9 to TRBJ1-5, with D possibly TRBD1 on 6 matching bases. Germline CDR1 SGDLS, CDR2 YYNGEE. Trimming took off 6 bases at V and 2 bases at J, with 12 bases between the two ends. CDR3 length: 14 residues. CDR3 protein: CASTLGAGNQPQHF. The CDR3 DNA sequence: TGTGCCAGCACCCTGGGGGCGGGCAATCAGCCCCAGCATTTT.

This clonotype was detected many times. This rearrangement joins TRBV20-1 to TRBJ2-7; possibly TRBD1 for D (6 bases). Germline lookup yields CDR1 DFQATT and CDR2 SNEGSKA (reference sequence). The CDR3 spans 12 residues. The germline V and J ends were trimmed by 6 bases and 3 bases, with 12 bases remaining between them. The CDR3 protein is CSALSGVYEQYF. The CDR3 DNA sequence: TGCAGTGCGTTGTCAGGGGTCTACGAGCAGTACTTC.

Only a few counts were recorded for this clonotype. The V and J genes are TRBV2 and TRBJ1-1; no definite D call. CDR3 size: 17 residues. V shed 6 bases and J shed 1 base, with 21 bases lying between them. CDR1 is SNHLY, CDR2 FYNNEI, per germline. The CDR3 loop is CASSIPDVWEPNTEAFF. In nucleotides, the CDR3 is TGTGCCAGCAGCATCCCGGACGTGTGGGAGCCGAACACTGAAGCTTTCTTT.

This chain connects TRBV30 to TRBJ2-7; the match to TRBD2 covers 8 bases. The CDR3 is made up of 14 amino acids. V shed 0 bases and J 1 base; nucleotides not matched to a gene: 2. Germline V gene lookup returns CDR1 GTSNPN and CDR2 SVGIG (reference sequence). The CDR3 region has the DNA TGTGCCTGGAGTGTAACTAGCGGATCCTACGAGCAGTACTTC. Its translation is CAWSVTSGSYEQYF.

This clonotype has at least ten counts. This chain links TRBV2 with TRBJ1-1; D perhaps matches TRBD1 (5 bases). The CDR3 spans 15 residues. Germline V gene lookup returns CDR1 SNHLY and CDR2 FYNNEI. Trimming pared 5 bases from V and 8 bases from J, leaving 21 bases between. The CDR3 nucleotides are TGTGCCAGCAGTACTGGGGGACCGACAAACAGGGAAGCTTTCTTT. Translated, it gives CASSTGGPTNREAFF. Based on the CDR3 plus reference TRBV2 and TRBJ1-1, the full variable domain is EPEVTQTPSHQVTQMGQEVILRCVPISNHLYFYWYRQILGQKVEFLVSFYNNEISEKSEIFDDQFSVERPDGSNFTLKIRSTKLEDSAMYFCASSTGGPTNREAFFGQGTRLTVV.

This clonotype was seen once. This rearrangement joins TRBV19 to TRBJ1-5; tentatively, D is TRBD1 (5 bases). Looked up from germline, CDR1 is LNHDA and CDR2 is SQIVND (reference sequence). The CDR3 extends over 14 amino acids. Between the trimmed V and J ends, which lost 10 bases and 3 bases, there was a span of 16 bases. This chain's CDR3 is CATQRRGANQPQHF. The DNA for the CDR3 is TGTGCCACCCAAAGAAGAGGGGCCAATCAGCCCCAGCATTTT.

The chain has TRBV10-3 and TRBJ2-5, with 8 bases that match TRBD1. The V gene's germline CDR1 is ENHRY and CDR2 SYGVKD. Unmatched junction bases numbered 16, after V lost 5 bases and J lost 5 bases. The CDR3 covers 17 residues. CDR3 DNA: TGTGCCATCAGTCACGGGGTAGGACAGGGTAAACGGGAGACCCAGTACTTC. This sequence encodes CAISHGVGQGKRETQYF.

This chain connects TRBV7-9 to TRBJ2-6, with D tentatively TRBD1 or TRBD2 (6 bases each). V lost 5 bases and J lost 0, with 23 bases in between. The CDR3 consists of 20 residues. CDR1 and CDR2 (germline): SEHNR, FQNEAQ (reference sequence). This CDR3 reads CASSQRGVDRTHSGANVLTF. DNA of the CDR3: TGTGCCAGCAGCCAAAGGGGGGTGGACAGAACCCACTCTGGGGCCAACGTCCTGACTTTC.

This clonotype occurred many times. The chain has TRBV12-3 or TRBV12-4 and TRBJ2-7, with TRBD1 identical over 9 bases. V lost 5 bases, J lost 6 bases, and 11 bases stayed unmatched. The CDR3 spans 15 residues. The CDR3 region is CASSRRQGGFREQYF. The CDR3 nucleotides are TGTGCCAGCAGTAGACGACAGGGGGGCTTTCGCGAGCAGTACTTC.

The chain employs TRBV28 and TRBJ2-2, with D perhaps TRBD1 or TRBD2 (5 bases each). The CDR3 is 20 residues long. Germline V gene sequence: CDR1 MDHEN, CDR2 SYDVKM. The V end was cut by 4 bases, the J end by 7 bases, with 31 bases between. The CDR3 DNA follows: TGTGCCAGCAGTTCCCGGCGACAGCGAGATAGTGGGAGAAATCGCGGGGAGCTGTTTTTT. Encoded protein: CASSSRRQRDSGRNRGELFF.

The chain uses TRBV12-3 or TRBV12-4 and TRBJ1-6; 7 bases align to TRBD1. Trimming cost V 6 bases and J 9 bases; bases outside gene matches: 8. CDR3 length equals 14 residues. The CDR3 loop reads CASSPGQSSSPLHF. The DNA of the CDR3 is TGTGCCAGCAGCCCGGGACAGAGCAGTTCACCCCTCCACTTT.

This clonotype was detected ten times or more. The chain joins TRBV7-9 to TRBJ2-7; 8 nucleotides align to TRBD1. Trimming at V came to 2 bases and at J to 0 bases, leaving 3 bases not matched to a gene. This CDR3 is 15 amino acids long. Germline loops: CDR1 SEHNR, CDR2 FQNEAQ (reference sequence). The CDR3 coding sequence is TGTGCCAGCAGCTTAAAACAGGGGGTCTCCTACGAGCAGTACTTC. Encoded protein: CASSLKQGVSYEQYF. The full variable domain, its missing parts supplied by reference TRBV7-9 and TRBJ2-7, is DTGVSQNPRHKITKRGQNVTFRCDPISEHNRLYWYRQTLGQGPEFLTYFQNEAQLEKSRLLSDRFSAERPKGSFSTLEIQRTEQGDSAMYLCASSLKQGVSYEQYFGPGTRLTVT.

This clonotype was seen ten or more times. The CDR3 sequence: CASSSPFRRGNTEAFF. The CDR3, as DNA: TGTGCCAGCAGCTCCCCCTTTCGTAGGGGGAACACTGAAGCTTTCTTT. This rearrangement joins TRBV7-2 to TRBJ1-1; TRBD1 might be the D (5 bases). The germline V and J ends were trimmed by 4 bases and 1 base, with 16 bases remaining between them. Germline values: CDR1 SGHTA, CDR2 FQGNSA. CDR3 length equals 16 residues.

This clonotype was seen a few times. One end of the junction fails to match germline, which may point to a read error. V usage is TRBV7-2 and J usage is TRBJ2-7; 8 nucleotides align to TRBD1. Germline values: CDR1 SGHTA, CDR2 FQGNSA. The CDR3 extends over 15 amino acids. The CDR3 sequence is CASSSRQGSSYKQYF. In nucleotides, the CDR3 is TGTGCCAGCAGCTCAAGACAGGGGAGCTCCTACAAGCAGTACTTC.

This clonotype was found many times. V gene TRBV6-6 combines with J gene TRBJ1-6; the D gene is possibly TRBD1 (5 bases). The CDR3 totals 11 residues. The V end was cut by 8 bases, the J end by 14 bases, with 13 bases between. The V gene's germline CDR1 is MNHNY and CDR2 SVGAGI (reference sequence). In DNA, the CDR3 is TGTGCCAGCGGAGACAGTGGGACCCTCCACTTT. Translated: CASGDSGTLHF.

Here the CDR3 DNA reads TGTGCCAGCAGCCAAGATTGGTTGACAGCCGATAATTCACCCCTCCACTTT. Its translation: CASSQDWLTADNSPLHF. The chain links TRBV3-1 to TRBJ1-6; D perhaps matches TRBD1 (5 bases). CDR1 and CDR2 from the germline V gene are LGHDT and YNNKEL (reference sequence). This CDR3 has 17 residues. The ends were cut back, 0 bases at V and 5 bases at J, with 14 bases in the middle.

This clonotype was observed a few times. The CDR3 spells CASSLEFTTYEQYF. CDR3 nucleotides: TGTGCCAGCAGCTTAGAGTTCACTACCTACGAGCAGTACTTC. The J gene is TRBJ2-7, the V gene TRBV11-2; no clear D gene. Trimming took off 0 bases at V and 2 bases at J, with 8 bases between the two ends. The CDR3 contains 14 residues. Germline CDR1 reads SGHAT; CDR2 reads FQNNGV.

This clonotype was counted many times. V and J are TRBV7-9 and TRBJ2-5; D remains ambiguous. This CDR3 has 14 amino acids. The V gene's germline CDR1 is SEHNR and CDR2 FQNEAQ (reference sequence). V was clipped by 4 bases and J by 0 bases, with 9 bases between them. In DNA form, the CDR3 reads TGTGCCAGCAGCTCATGGCAGGACCAAGAGACCCAGTACTTC. Its protein is CASSSWQDQETQYF.

This chain links TRBV7-9 with TRBJ1-1, with D hard to call. CDR3 length equals 13 residues. Germline CDR1 reads SEHNR; CDR2 reads FQNEAQ (reference sequence). The germline V and J ends were trimmed by 5 bases and 2 bases, with 9 bases remaining between them. CDR3 in amino acids: CASSIDTNTEAFF. The DNA for the CDR3 is TGTGCCAGCAGCATCGACACTAACACTGAAGCTTTCTTT.

The V gene is TRBV10-2, the J gene TRBJ2-7; 9 positions agree with TRBD1. CDR3 length: 15 amino acids. V trimming: 3 bases; J trimming: 6 bases; junction bases outside the gene matches: 9. From germline, CDR1 is WSHSY and CDR2 SAAADI. CDR3 DNA sequence: TGCGCCAGCAGTGACTCCGGGACAGGGAGGATCGAGCAGTACTTC. It encodes CASSDSGTGRIEQYF.

This clonotype has more than one count but fewer than ten. The J gene is TRBJ1-1, the V gene TRBV5-1, with D hard to call. This CDR3 contains 13 residues. The germline gives CDR1 SGHRS, CDR2 YFSETQ. Trimming removed 2 bases at V and 0 bases at J, with 5 bases between. CDR3 sequence reads: CASSFNLNTEAFF. The CDR3 DNA is TGCGCCAGCAGCTTCAATCTGAACACTGAAGCTTTCTTT. The entire variable domain, with the rest obtained from reference TRBV5-1 and TRBJ1-1, is as follows: KAGVTQTPRYLIKTRGQQVTLSCSPISGHRSVSWYQQTPGQGLQFLFEYFSETQRNKGNFPGRFSGRQFSNSRSEMNVSTLELGDSALYLCASSFNLNTEAFFGQGTRLTVV.

Regarding this clonotype: This could be a read error, since a much larger clone is one nucleotide away. This is likely a read error, given that the CDR3 carries no conserved phenylalanine or tryptophan at its end. V usage is TRBV7-2 and J usage is TRBJ1-3; TRBD1 agrees at 10 bases. In germline, CDR1 is SGHTA, CDR2 FQGNSA. The CDR3 length is 16 residues. V was pared by 1 base and J by 2 bases, with 2 bases of the junction left unmatched. The CDR3 DNA is TGTGCCAGCAGCTTAGATGGGACAGGGGCTGGAAACACCATATATTGT. Translation gives CASSLDGTGAGNTIYC.

The sample holds many counts of this clonotype. The gene calls are TRBV19 and TRBJ1-5; the D is unclear. V dropped 3 bases and J dropped 5 bases, with 14 bases sitting between them. This CDR3 is 15 amino acids long. Germline values: CDR1 LNHDA, CDR2 SQIVND (reference sequence). CDR3 sequence reads: CASSIHRGPDQPQHF. CDR3 coding DNA: TGTGCCAGTAGTATTCACCGAGGTCCCGATCAGCCCCAGCATTTT. Using reference TRBV19 and TRBJ1-5 for the parts outside the CDR3, the full variable domain is DGGITQSPKYLFRKEGQNVTLSCEQNLNHDAMYWYRQDPGQGLRLIYYSQIVNDFQKGDIAEGYSVSREKKESFPLTVTSAQKNPTAFYLCASSIHRGPDQPQHFGDGTRLSIL.

The table lists this clonotype with many counts. The chain joins TRBV7-2 to TRBJ1-2; possibly TRBD1 for D (6 bases). CDR3 size: 17 residues. Germline V CDR1 and CDR2: SGHTA, FQGNSA. V lost 0 bases and J lost 4, with 18 bases in between. The chain's CDR3 is CASSLAGGGGAVYGYTF. The CDR3, as DNA: TGTGCCAGCAGCTTAGCGGGAGGGGGGGGCGCTGTCTATGGCTACACCTTC. Supplemented by reference TRBV7-2 and TRBJ1-2, the full variable domain reads GAGVSQSPSNKVTEKGKDVELRCDPISGHTALYWYRQSLGQGLEFLIYFQGNSAPDKSGLPSDRFSAERTGGSVSTLTIQRTQQEDSAVYLCASSLAGGGGAVYGYTFGSGTRLTVV.

The V call is TRBV2, the J call TRBJ1-2, with TRBD1 matching 11 bases. The CDR3 covers 13 residues. Germline-derived CDR1 and CDR2 are SNHLY and FYNNEI. The ends lost 8 bases at V and 8 bases at J; junction bases unmatched: 7. The CDR3 DNA follows: TGTGCCAGCGGAGGACAGGGGGCGCAGGGCTACACCTTC. Protein sequence: CASGGQGAQGYTF. Full variable domain (rest looked up from reference TRBV2 and TRBJ1-2): EPEVTQTPSHQVTQMGQEVILRCVPISNHLYFYWYRQILGQKVEFLVSFYNNEISEKSEIFDDQFSVERPDGSNFTLKIRSTKLEDSAMYFCASGGQGAQGYTFGSGTRLTVV.

The DNA of the CDR3 is TGTGCCAGCTGCACCGGACTAGCGAGTAGGGAGACCCAGTACTTC. It encodes CASCTGLASRETQYF. V is TRBV27 and J is TRBJ2-5; 9 bases fit TRBD2. Germline V gene data show CDR1 as MNHEY and CDR2 as SMNVEV (reference sequence). This CDR3 has 15 residues. With V trimmed by 8 bases and J by 5 bases, 12 bases remained unmatched.